The 14 T cell receptor beta chains in this list originate from one sample, sequenced in a study of blood T cell repertoires in COVID-19. The data were produced by immunoSEQ multiplex PCR, yet TCRdb's version contains in-frame clones alone and is incomplete. The data contain fewer than 150,000 clones, approximately 83% of them singletons. The sequencing input was peripheral blood. Receptors were obtained from a woman aged 45-65 years who had recovered from COVID-19.

V and J are TRBV30 and TRBJ1-1; the D gene is possibly TRBD1 (6 bases). This CDR3 is 13 amino acids long. Trimming cost V 5 bases and J 5 bases, with 15 bases left between them. Germline-derived CDR1 and CDR2 are GTSNPN and SVGIG (reference sequence). This CDR3 reads CAWQQGHGTEAFF. In nucleotides, the CDR3 is TGTGCCTGGCAACAGGGTCACGGTACTGAAGCTTTCTTT.

The chain combines TRBV19 with TRBJ1-2; 9 bases fit TRBD1. This CDR3 is built from 14 residues. V shed 7 bases and J 7 bases; nucleotides not matched to a gene: 10. Germline values: CDR1 LNHDA, CDR2 SQIVND (reference sequence). CDR3 amino acids: CASTPFTGGSGYTF. The CDR3 coding sequence is TGTGCCAGTACCCCCTTCACAGGGGGCTCTGGCTACACCTTC. Full variable domain (remainder filled in from reference TRBV19 and TRBJ1-2): DGGITQSPKYLFRKEGQNVTLSCEQNLNHDAMYWYRQDPGQGLRLIYYSQIVNDFQKGDIAEGYSVSREKKESFPLTVTSAQKNPTAFYLCASTPFTGGSGYTFGSGTRLTVV.

This clone was detected a few times. The chain employs TRBV9 and TRBJ2-1, with 10 nucleotides matching TRBD2. CDR3 size: 14 residues. V dropped 2 bases and J dropped 9; count of bases not matched to a gene: 5. Germline V gene lookup returns CDR1 SGDLS and CDR2 YYNGEE. The CDR3 spells CASSVQTSGSEQFF. The CDR3 DNA reads as TGTGCCAGCAGCGTCCAGACTAGCGGGTCTGAGCAGTTCTTC.

This sequence joins TRBV11-3 and TRBJ2-1; 9 bases are shared with TRBD2. The V and J ends lost 5 bases and 0 bases, in that order; junction bases with no gene match: 11. Germline CDR1 is SGHNT and CDR2 is YENEEA. The CDR3 extends over 18 amino acids. The CDR3 coding sequence is TGTGCCAGCAGCCAACGGGGGCGGGAGGGGAGCTCCTACAATGAGCAGTTCTTC. It encodes CASSQRGREGSSYNEQFF.

Notes on this clone: Sequence at one end of the junction differs from germline and may be a read error. The chain links TRBV11-2 to TRBJ1-4; 7 bases map to TRBD1. Germline assignment: CDR1 SGHAT and CDR2 FQNNGV. The CDR3 loop spans 12 amino acids. The DNA of the CDR3 is TGTGCCAGCAGCTTAGTTCCGGGACAGAGAAGTTTT. Protein product: CASSLVPGQRSF.

The rearrangement links TRBV5-6 to TRBJ1-1; the D is unclear. This CDR3 has 15 amino acids. Between the trimmed V and J ends, which lost 3 bases and 3 bases, there was a span of 15 bases. Germline values: CDR1 SGHDT, CDR2 YYEEEE. The CDR3 here is CASSSPGGWDTEAFF. The CDR3 DNA is TGTGCCAGCAGCTCGCCGGGAGGTTGGGACACTGAAGCTTTCTTT.

This rearrangement joins TRBV29-1 to TRBJ2-7; the match to TRBD2 covers 10 bases. Trimming at V came to 4 bases and at J to 7 bases, leaving 7 bases not matched to a gene. CDR1 is SQVTM and CDR2 is ANQGSEA in the germline V gene. The CDR3 is made up of 13 amino acids. This CDR3 is CSVVLAGSREQYF. The CDR3 coding sequence is TGCAGCGTTGTACTAGCGGGGTCGCGGGAGCAGTACTTC.

The chain carries TRBV5-4 and TRBJ2-1; the D gene is possibly TRBD2 (5 bases). There are 15 residues in the CDR3. The V and J ends lost 1 base and 8 bases respectively, with 16 bases between them. Germline-derived CDR1 and CDR2 are SGHNT and YYREEE (reference sequence). CDR3 protein: CASSLSSAAWDEQFF. The CDR3 DNA sequence: TGTGCCAGCAGCTTGAGTAGCGCGGCATGGGATGAGCAGTTCTTC.

This chain links TRBV2 with TRBJ2-1; D may be TRBD1 (5 bases). The germline gives CDR1 SNHLY, CDR2 FYNNEI. Between the trimmed V and J ends, which lost 3 bases and 9 bases, there was a span of 21 bases. This CDR3 is 16 amino acids long. CDR3 residues: CASSDRAPVVYGEQFF. The CDR3 coding sequence is TGTGCCAGCAGTGACAGGGCCCCGGTGGTTTATGGTGAGCAGTTCTTC.

This chain joins TRBV12-5 and TRBJ2-5; 7 bases line up with TRBD1. The CDR3 is made up of 15 amino acids. V shed 4 bases, J shed 7 bases, and the junction held 12 bases outside the gene matches. Germline values: CDR1 LGHNT, CDR2 FRNRAP. For the CDR3, the DNA is TGTGCTAGTGGTTCGTACCGGGACAGCCGGGGGACCCAGTACTTC. Protein: CASGSYRDSRGTQYF. Combining the CDR3 with reference TRBV12-5 and TRBJ2-5 gives the whole variable domain DARVTQTPRHKVTEMGQEVTMRCQPILGHNTVFWYRQTMMQGLELLAYFRNRAPLDDSGMPKDRFSAEMPDATLATLKIQPSEPRDSAVYFCASGSYRDSRGTQYFGPGTRLLVL.

The chain carries TRBV11-3 and TRBJ2-5; D perhaps matches TRBD1 (6 bases). CDR3 length: 14 residues. V lost 3 bases, J lost 5 bases, and 13 bases lay in between. Germline V CDR1 and CDR2: SGHNT, YENEEA. CDR3 sequence (DNA): TGTGCCAGCAGCTTCACAGGGCCCTGGGAGACCCAGTACTTC. Encoded protein: CASSFTGPWETQYF.

This clone appeared a few times. CDR3 loop: CASSFIFTGELFF. For the CDR3, the DNA is TGTGCCAGCAGCTTCATTTTCACCGGGGAGCTGTTTTTT. The gene calls are TRBV7-2 and TRBJ2-2; D ambiguous. The germline V gene has CDR1 SGHTA and CDR2 FQGNSA. Trimming removed 3 bases from V and 4 bases from J, with 6 bases in between. There are 13 residues in the CDR3.

This clone is a singleton in its sample. This chain joins TRBV6-2 or TRBV6-3 and TRBJ2-5; D not certain. V gave up 3 bases and J gave up 5 bases, with 13 bases separating them. The CDR3 spans 14 residues. Germline V lookup: CDR1 MNHEY, CDR2 SVGEGT. Here the CDR3 reads CASSYHRPQETQYF. CDR3 DNA sequence: TGTGCCAGCAGTTATCATCGCCCGCAGGAGACCCAGTACTTC.

The chain uses TRBV19 and TRBJ1-1, with TRBD1 identical over 7 bases. The V gene end was trimmed by 8 bases and the J gene end by 7 bases; junction bases not matched to a gene: 7. The CDR3 covers 12 residues. Per germline, CDR1 LNHDA and CDR2 SQIVND (reference sequence). CDR3 sequence reads: CASYGQANEAFF. In nucleotides, the CDR3 is TGTGCCAGTTACGGACAGGCCAATGAAGCTTTCTTT.